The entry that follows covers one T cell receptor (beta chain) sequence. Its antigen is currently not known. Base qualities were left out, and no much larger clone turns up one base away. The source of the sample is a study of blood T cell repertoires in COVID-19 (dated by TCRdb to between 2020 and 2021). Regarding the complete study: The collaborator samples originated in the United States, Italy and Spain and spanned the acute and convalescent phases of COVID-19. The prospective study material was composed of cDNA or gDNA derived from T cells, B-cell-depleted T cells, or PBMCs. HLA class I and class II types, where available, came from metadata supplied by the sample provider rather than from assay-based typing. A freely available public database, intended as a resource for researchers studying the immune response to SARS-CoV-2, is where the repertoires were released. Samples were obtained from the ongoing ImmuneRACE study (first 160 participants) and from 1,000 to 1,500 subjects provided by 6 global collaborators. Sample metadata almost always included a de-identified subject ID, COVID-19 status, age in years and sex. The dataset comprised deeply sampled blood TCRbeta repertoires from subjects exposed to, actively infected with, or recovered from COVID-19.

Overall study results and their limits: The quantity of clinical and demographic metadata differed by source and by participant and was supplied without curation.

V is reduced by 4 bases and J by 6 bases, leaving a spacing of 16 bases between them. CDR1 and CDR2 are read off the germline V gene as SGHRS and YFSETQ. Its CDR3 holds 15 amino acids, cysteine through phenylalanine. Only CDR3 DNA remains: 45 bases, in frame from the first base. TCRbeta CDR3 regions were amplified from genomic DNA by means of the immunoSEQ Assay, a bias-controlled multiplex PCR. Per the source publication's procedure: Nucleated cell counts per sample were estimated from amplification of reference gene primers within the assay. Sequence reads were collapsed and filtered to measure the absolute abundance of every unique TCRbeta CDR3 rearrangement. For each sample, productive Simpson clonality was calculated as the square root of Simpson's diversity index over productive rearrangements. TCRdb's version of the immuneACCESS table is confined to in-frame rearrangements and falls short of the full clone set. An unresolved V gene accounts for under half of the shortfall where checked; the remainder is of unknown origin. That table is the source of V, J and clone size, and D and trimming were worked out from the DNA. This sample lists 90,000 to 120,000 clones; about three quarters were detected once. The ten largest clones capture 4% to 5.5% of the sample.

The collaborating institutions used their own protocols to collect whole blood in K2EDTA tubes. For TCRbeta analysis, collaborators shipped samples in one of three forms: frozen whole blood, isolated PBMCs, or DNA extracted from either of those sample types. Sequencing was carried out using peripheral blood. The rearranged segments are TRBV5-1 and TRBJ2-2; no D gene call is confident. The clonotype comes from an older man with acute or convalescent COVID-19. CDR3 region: CASSPSGSYAGELFF. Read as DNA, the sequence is TGCGCCAGCAGCCCCTCCGGGTCCTATGCCGGGGAGCTGTTTTTT.